Included here is one T cell receptor (beta chain) sequence, with context. Its antigen is undetermined. This CDR3 is built from 13 residues. CDR1 SQVTM and CDR2 ANQGSEA come from the germline V gene. V shed 6 bases and J 5 bases; nucleotides not matched to a gene: 4. The table came from immunoSEQ multiplex PCR; TCRdb's copy has only in-frame clones and leaves some out. In the table there are tens of thousands of clones, more than 70% of which are singletons. The data derive from a study of OX40 agonist ivuxolimab in advanced cancers. Findings and limits, study-wide: Certain nonresponders additionally had low normalized T-cell clonal expansion.

The rearrangement links TRBV29-1 to TRBJ2-5, with TRBD1 matching 12 bases. The sequence was obtained from an adult with an advanced solid tumor such as melanoma, head and neck, liver or kidney cancer. The starting material was CD4+ or CD8+ T cells sorted from blood, obtained in a trial of the OX40 agonist ivuxolimab. The CDR3 loop reads CSVGTGGYETQYF. The CDR3, as DNA: TGCAGCGTCGGGACAGGGGGCTATGAGACCCAGTACTTC.